Listed below are T cell receptor beta chains from one sample, sequenced in a study of blood T cell repertoires in COVID-19. Profiled with immunoSEQ multiplex PCR; TCRdb holds only in-frame clones, not every one. The table records over 300,000 clones, 90% of them present only once. The sequenced material came from peripheral blood. The receptors here all came from a man between 18 and 35 years old with active or convalescent COVID-19. The CDR3 runs from the conserved cysteine through the conserved F or W. D genes are given only for firm matches. Some rows have no size entry. The others give once, few or many, or a class for an expanded clone.

TRBV7-9	-	TRBJ2-7	once	CASSLDGGSYEQYF	TGTGCCAGCAGCCTTGACGGGGGCTCCTACGAGCAGTACTTC
TRBV5-1	TRBD2	TRBJ2-3	-	CASSFSAGIRTDTQYF	TGCGCCAGCAGCTTTTCAGCGGGGATCCGCACAGATACGCAGTATTTT
TRBV3-1/TRBV3-2	-	TRBJ1-1	-	CASSPRDIRNTEAFF	TGTGCCAGCAGCCCCCGGGACATAAGAAACACTGAAGCTTTCTTT
TRBV5-6	-	TRBJ1-3	-	CASSLVRAPGNTIYF	TGTGCCAGCAGCTTGGTGAGGGCCCCTGGAAACACCATATATTTT
TRBV19	TRBD1	TRBJ1-1	few	CASRGQGYTEAFF	TGTGCCAGTAGGGGACAGGGGTACACTGAAGCTTTCTTT
TRBV28	TRBD1	TRBJ1-1	-	CASSLYKQGEIEAFF	TGTGCCAGCAGTTTATATAAACAGGGGGAGATTGAAGCTTTCTTT
TRBV7-9	TRBD1	TRBJ2-7	-	CASSLSWDRGLYEQYF	TGTGCCAGCAGCTTAAGCTGGGACAGGGGACTCTACGAGCAGTACTTC
TRBV2	TRBD1	TRBJ2-5	-	CASSDGGVTGALYQETQYF	TGTGCCAGCAGTGATGGGGGTGTTACAGGGGCTTTGTACCAAGAGACCCAGTACTTC
TRBV4-1	-	TRBJ1-2	-	CASSAAKASNYGYTF	TGCGCCAGCAGCGCGGCCAAGGCTTCCAACTATGGCTACACCTTC
TRBV25-1	-	TRBJ2-2	-	CASSVPGGELFF	TGTGCCAGCAGTGTCCCAGGAGGGGAGCTGTTTTTT
TRBV6-4	-	TRBJ2-2	-	CASSERLHTGELFF	TGTGCCAGCAGTGAGCGTCTTCACACCGGGGAGCTGTTTTTT
TRBV5-6	-	TRBJ1-1	-	CASRGMGMNTEAFF	TGTGCCAGCAGAGGCATGGGCATGAACACTGAAGCTTTCTTT
TRBV11-2	-	TRBJ1-1	once	CASSLWGVTEAFF	TGTGCCAGCAGCCTTTGGGGAGTCACTGAAGCTTTCTTT
TRBV7-9	-	TRBJ1-1	-	CASSLESGGTEAFF	TGTGCCAGCAGCTTAGAGTCGGGGGGCACTGAAGCTTTCTTT
TRBV3-1/TRBV3-2	-	TRBJ2-1	-	CASSPRGGRNEQFF	TGTGCCAGCAGCCCCAGGGGTGGGCGCAATGAGCAGTTCTTC
TRBV5-1	TRBD1	TRBJ1-1	once	CASSLQGSDTEAFF	TGCGCCAGCAGCCTACAGGGGTCTGACACTGAAGCTTTCTTT
TRBV29-1	-	TRBJ1-2	-	CSSKGHTYDGYTF	TGCAGTTCCAAGGGACACACTTATGATGGCTACACCTTC
TRBV3-1/TRBV3-2	TRBD1	TRBJ2-5	once	CASSHWTGALKETQYF	TGTGCCAGCAGCCACTGGACAGGGGCCCTAAAAGAGACCCAGTACTTC
TRBV19	-	TRBJ2-1	-	CASSVSSGARGNEQFF	TGTGCCAGTAGTGTCTCCTCAGGGGCTCGGGGCAATGAGCAGTTCTTC
TRBV24-1	TRBD1	TRBJ1-1	-	CATTSKGAREAFF	TGTGCCACCACCAGCAAGGGGGCCAGGGAAGCTTTCTTT
TRBV3-1/TRBV3-2	TRBD2	TRBJ2-3	-	CASSLTSCGTQYF	TGTGCCAGCAGCCTGACTAGCTGCGGCACGCAGTATTTT
TRBV28	TRBD1	TRBJ1-2	-	CASYGDRVRLGNYGYTF	TGTGCCAGTTACGGGGACAGGGTGAGGTTAGGAAACTATGGCTACACCTTC
TRBV3-1/TRBV3-2	TRBD1	TRBJ1-6	-	CASSRQGNNSPLHF	TGTGCCAGCAGCCGACAGGGTAATAATTCACCCCTCCACTTT
TRBV28	TRBD2	TRBJ2-3	-	CASSGSGRGDTQYF	TGTGCCAGCAGTGGTAGCGGGCGGGGGGATACGCAGTATTTT
TRBV27	TRBD1	TRBJ1-5	once	CASSYRGTGPEGLDQPQHF	TGTGCCAGCAGCTACCGAGGGACAGGGCCAGAAGGTTTGGATCAGCCCCAGCATTTT
TRBV5-1	TRBD2	TRBJ2-1	-	CASSPGGGAYNEQFF	TGCGCCAGCAGCCCAGGCGGGGGGGCCTACAATGAGCAGTTCTTC
TRBV19	-	TRBJ2-1	-	CASLKGPSYNEQFF	TGTGCCAGCCTCAAGGGGCCCTCCTACAATGAGCAGTTCTTC
TRBV27	-	TRBJ1-6	-	CASSRQENNSPLHF	TGTGCCAGCAGTCGACAGGAGAATAATTCACCCCTCCACTTT
TRBV6-6	-	TRBJ1-1	-	CASTPRYTEAFF	TGTGCCAGCACCCCCCGTTACACTGAAGCTTTCTTT
TRBV5-4	-	TRBJ2-3	-	CAIGADTQYF	TGTGCCATCGGAGCGGATACGCAGTATTTT
TRBV6-5	-	TRBJ1-5	-	CASSYSGANNQPQHF	TGTGCCAGCAGTTACTCAGGGGCCAACAATCAGCCCCAGCATTTT
TRBV4-1	TRBD1	TRBJ1-3	-	CASSQTGGRSSGNTIYF	TGCGCCAGCAGCCAGACAGGGGGCCGGAGCTCTGGAAACACCATATATTTT
TRBV6-5	-	TRBJ2-7	-	CASSYSIQGTWEQYF	TGTGCCAGCAGTTACTCGATTCAGGGAACTTGGGAGCAGTACTTC
TRBV10-1	TRBD2	TRBJ2-3	-	CASNLPFSPLAGKLDTQYF	TGCGCCAGCAACCTCCCTTTTTCTCCACTAGCGGGAAAATTAGATACGCAGTATTTT
TRBV10-3	TRBD1	TRBJ1-5	-	CAIGSTGGVQPQHF	TGTGCCATCGGGTCGACAGGGGGCGTTCAGCCCCAGCATTTT
TRBV4-1	TRBD2	TRBJ2-2	-	CASSQDPAGTRLAGELFF	TGCGCCAGCAGCCAAGATCCCGCCGGGACTAGGCTGGCCGGGGAGCTGTTTTTT
TRBV28	-	TRBJ1-1	once	CASMGGTQNTEAFF	TGTGCCAGCATGGGGGGGACGCAGAACACTGAAGCTTTCTTT
TRBV27	-	TRBJ1-1	-	CASSSMTGGGTEAFF	TGTGCCAGCAGTTCAATGACGGGGGGCGGCACTGAAGCTTTCTTT
TRBV27	-	TRBJ1-5	-	CASRPQPGRGRGNQPQHF	TGTGCCAGCAGGCCTCAACCTGGCAGGGGTAGAGGCAATCAGCCCCAGCATTTT
TRBV7-8	TRBD2	TRBJ2-3	-	CASSLPPGGRDTQYF	TGTGCCAGCAGCTTACCACCGGGAGGGCGTGATACGCAGTATTTT
TRBV5-4	-	TRBJ2-4	-	CASSFEGRGFGNIQYF	TGTGCCAGCAGCTTTGAGGGACGGGGGTTCGGAAACATTCAGTACTTC
TRBV5-6	-	TRBJ1-1	-	CASRLRGPNTEAFF	TGTGCCAGCCGACTACGAGGACCGAACACTGAAGCTTTCTTT
TRBV4-3	-	TRBJ2-1	-	CASSQSWRGASYNEQFF	TGCGCCAGCAGCCAGTCATGGCGGGGCGCGTCCTACAATGAGCAGTTCTTC
TRBV6-5	TRBD1	TRBJ1-6	-	CASSYSMAGGSPLHF	TGTGCCAGCAGTTACTCGATGGCAGGGGGTTCACCCCTCCACTTT
TRBV9	-	TRBJ2-1	-	CASSVGVGANNEQFF	TGTGCCAGCAGCGTAGGGGTGGGAGCGAACAATGAGCAGTTCTTC
TRBV9	-	TRBJ1-1	-	CASSGQVNTEAFF	TGTGCCAGCAGCGGACAGGTGAACACTGAAGCTTTCTTT
TRBV6-4	-	TRBJ1-6	-	CASSGTSDSPLHF	TGTGCCAGCAGTGGCACTTCCGATTCACCCCTCCACTTT
TRBV19	TRBD1	TRBJ2-1	-	CASSTKTGIGYNEQFF	TGTGCCAGTAGTACAAAGACAGGGATAGGGTACAATGAGCAGTTCTTC
TRBV18	-	TRBJ1-5	-	CASSLGAGDQPQHF	TGTGCCAGCTCTCTCGGCGCCGGAGATCAGCCCCAGCATTTT
TRBV27	TRBD1	TRBJ2-5	-	CASSQGVHRTETQYF	TGTGCCAGCAGCCAGGGGGTACACCGGACGGAGACCCAGTACTTC
TRBV25-1	-	TRBJ1-4	-	CASSDQRQARGEKLFF	TGTGCCAGCAGTGACCAACGACAGGCCCGGGGTGAAAAACTGTTTTTT
TRBV9	-	TRBJ1-6	once	CASSVGAGVSPLHF	TGTGCCAGCAGCGTAGGGGCAGGGGTTTCACCCCTCCACTTT
TRBV6-5	-	TRBJ2-5	-	CASSRTVQETQYF	TGTGCCAGCAGTCGGACAGTACAAGAGACCCAGTACTTC
TRBV4-2	TRBD2	TRBJ2-2	-	CASSQEGTSGGYTGELFF	TGTGCCAGCAGCCAAGAGGGGACTAGCGGGGGATACACCGGGGAGCTGTTTTTT
TRBV29-1	-	TRBJ1-1	-	CSVGEGITEAFF	TGCAGCGTTGGGGAGGGGATCACTGAAGCTTTCTTT
TRBV27	TRBD1	TRBJ2-2	once	CASSLDPDRENTGELFF	TGTGCCAGCAGTTTAGACCCTGACAGGGAGAACACCGGGGAGCTGTTTTTT
TRBV5-8	-	TRBJ2-7	-	CASSPSPGTYEQYF	TGTGCCAGCAGCCCGAGCCCAGGGACCTACGAGCAGTACTTC
TRBV5-1	TRBD1	TRBJ2-7	-	CASSLNWDRGSYEQYF	TGCGCCAGCAGCTTGAACTGGGACAGGGGTTCCTACGAGCAGTACTTC
TRBV7-9	-	TRBJ1-2	once	CASSLPDKDGYTF	TGTGCCAGCAGCTTACCCGACAAGGATGGCTACACCTTC
TRBV7-6	TRBD1	TRBJ2-1	-	CASSAPARGRNEQFF	TGTGCCAGCAGCGCCCCGGCCAGGGGGCGTAATGAGCAGTTCTTC